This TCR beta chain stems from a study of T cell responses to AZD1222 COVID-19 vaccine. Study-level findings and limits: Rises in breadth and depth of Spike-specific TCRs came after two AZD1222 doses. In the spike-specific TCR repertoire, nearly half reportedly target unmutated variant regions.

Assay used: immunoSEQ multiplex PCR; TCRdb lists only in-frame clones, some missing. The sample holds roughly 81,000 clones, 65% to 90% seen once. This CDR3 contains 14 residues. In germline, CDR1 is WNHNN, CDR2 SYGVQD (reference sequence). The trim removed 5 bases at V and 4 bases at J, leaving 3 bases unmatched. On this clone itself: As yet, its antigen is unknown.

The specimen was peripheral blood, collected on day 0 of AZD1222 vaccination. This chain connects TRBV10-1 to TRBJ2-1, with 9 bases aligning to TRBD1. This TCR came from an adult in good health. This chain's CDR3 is CASSTGTGYNEQFF. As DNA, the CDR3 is TGCGCCAGCAGTACCGGGACAGGGTACAATGAGCAGTTCTTC.